One and the same sample provided the 21 T cell receptor beta chains below, sequenced in a study of blood T cell repertoires in COVID-19. Produced via immunoSEQ multiplex PCR; TCRdb's table is partial and in-frame only. The sample contains around 75,000 clones, more than 70% of which appear only once. The specimen was peripheral blood. The receptors originated from a man aged 50-59 years with COVID-19, enrolled during active disease.

This sequence joins TRBV28 and TRBJ2-4; 8 nucleotides match TRBD2. The V gene end was trimmed by 6 bases and the J gene end by 1 base; junction bases not matched to a gene: 8. The CDR3 length is 16 residues. Germline V gene data show CDR1 as MDHEN and CDR2 as SYDVKM. The CDR3 DNA follows: TGTGCCAGCAGCCGACCGGGGGGGGCTGCCAAAAACATTCAGTACTTC. Translating gives CASSRPGGAAKNIQYF.

This clone was seen just once. V usage is TRBV27 and J usage is TRBJ2-1; D ambiguous. This CDR3 region has 13 residues. CDR1 is MNHEY, CDR2 SMNVEV, per germline (reference sequence). The V gene lost 7 bases and the J gene lost 7 bases, with 14 bases spanning the gap. CDR3 coding DNA: TGTGCCAGCACCTCGGTTCCGTCAAATGAGCAGTTCTTC. Its translation is CASTSVPSNEQFF.

The V gene is TRBV5-1, the J gene TRBJ2-7; TRBD2 is a possible D gene (5 bases). The CDR3 contains 13 residues. Germline V gene lookup returns CDR1 SGHRS and CDR2 YFSETQ. V was cut by 4 bases and J by 3 bases, with 11 bases left in between. CDR3 sequence: CASSAYGIYEQYF. The CDR3 coding sequence is TGCGCCAGCAGCGCCTACGGGATCTACGAGCAGTACTTC.

The chain combines TRBV29-1 with TRBJ2-5; 9 bases map to TRBD2. J gave up 1 base and V 7 bases, and 10 bases lay outside the gene matches. The CDR3 totals 15 residues. Germline V gene data show CDR1 as SQVTM and CDR2 as ANQGSEA. CDR3 bases: TGCAGCGCTCGAATAAGCGGGAGGAGCCAAGAGACCCAGTACTTC. Residues: CSARISGRSQETQYF.

The chain uses TRBV11-2 and TRBJ2-5; D gene ambiguous. CDR3 size: 14 residues. Per germline, CDR1 SGHAT and CDR2 FQNNGV. Trimming left V 0 bases short and J 1 base short, with 6 bases between. The CDR3 region has the DNA TGTGCCAGCAGCTTAGAAGCCCTCCAAGAGACCCAGTACTTC. It yields the protein CASSLEALQETQYF.

V gene TRBV28 combines with J gene TRBJ1-5, with D perhaps TRBD1 (5 bases). CDR1 is MDHEN, CDR2 SYDVKM, per germline. V lost 3 bases to trimming and J lost 5 bases, with 11 bases between them. The CDR3 sequence is 14 residues long. The CDR3 loop is CASSFKGPYQPQHF. The DNA for the CDR3 is TGTGCCAGCAGTTTTAAGGGGCCTTATCAGCCCCAGCATTTT. Full variable domain (outside the CDR3, taken from reference TRBV28 and TRBJ1-5): DVKVTQSSRYLVKRTGEKVFLECVQDMDHENMFWYRQDPGLGLRLIYFSYDVKMKEKGDIPEGYSVSREKKERFSLILESASTNQTSMYLCASSFKGPYQPQHFGDGTRLSIL.

This chain uses TRBV10-2 with TRBJ2-7, with TRBD2 matching 9 bases. This CDR3 is built from 14 residues. The trim removed 7 bases at V and 5 bases at J, leaving 9 bases unmatched. Germline CDR1 and CDR2: WSHSY and SAAADI. The DNA of the CDR3 is TGCGCCAGCACTTTCGGGACTAGCTTCGACGAGCAGTACTTC. Translation gives CASTFGTSFDEQYF.

The rearrangement links TRBV5-4 to TRBJ2-3; TRBD1 is a possible D gene (5 bases). The CDR3 is 16 amino acids. The germline V gene encodes CDR1 SGHNT and CDR2 YYREEE (reference sequence). V lost 0 bases, J lost 6 bases, and 17 bases lay in between. The CDR3 loop is CASSLEGRASPDTQYF. The CDR3 DNA reads TGTGCCAGCAGCTTGGAGGGCAGGGCTTCACCGGATACGCAGTATTTT.

J is TRBJ1-2 and V is TRBV27; a weak D match, TRBD1 (6 bases). The CDR3 covers 13 residues. Trimming stripped 5 bases from V and 6 bases from J, with 13 bases between. Germline CDR1 and CDR2: MNHEY and SMNVEV (reference sequence). The CDR3 region has the DNA TGTGCCAGCAGTACCAGGGGTAGGGATGGCTACACCTTC. Its translation is CASSTRGRDGYTF.

The chain uses TRBV29-1 and TRBJ2-7; D is perhaps TRBD1 (6 bases). V shed 4 bases and J shed 6 bases, with 13 bases lying between them. In germline, CDR1 is SQVTM, CDR2 ANQGSEA. The CDR3 length is 12 residues. The DNA of the CDR3 is TGCAGCGTTGCCTCCGGGACATCCGAGCAGTACTTC. Translated, it gives CSVASGTSEQYF.

The V gene is TRBV29-1, the J gene TRBJ2-7; 7 bases align to TRBD1. The CDR3 is 11 residues long. Germline values: CDR1 SQVTM, CDR2 ANQGSEA. V was clipped by 7 bases and J by 4 bases; unmatched bases: 4. CDR3 coding DNA: TGCAGCGCAATGGACAGGTACGAGCAGTACTTC. This gives the protein CSAMDRYEQYF.

J is TRBJ1-5 and V is TRBV10-3; a possible D gene is TRBD1 (5 bases). Germline V gene lookup returns CDR1 ENHRY and CDR2 SYGVKD. The CDR3 extends over 13 amino acids. Trimming took 8 bases from V and 8 from J, leaving 16 bases between them. CDR3: CAIDRQTLEPQHF. Here the CDR3 DNA reads TGTGCCATCGATCGACAGACCTTAGAGCCCCAGCATTTT.

This clone was counted only a few times. The rearrangement links TRBV20-1 to TRBJ1-6, with a weak D call TRBD1 (5 bases). The CDR3 extends over 16 amino acids. From germline, CDR1 is DFQATT and CDR2 SNEGSKA (reference sequence). V lost 3 bases and J 6 bases, leaving 18 bases between the germline ends. This chain's CDR3 is CSASNKQVIFNSPLHF. CDR3 DNA sequence: TGCAGTGCTAGTAATAAACAGGTTATTTTTAATTCACCCCTCCACTTT.

The chain joins TRBV20-1 to TRBJ1-3; D uncertain. Germline V gene sequence: CDR1 DFQATT, CDR2 SNEGSKA (reference sequence). The CDR3 contains 11 residues. Trimming removed 6 bases from V and 4 bases from J, with 7 bases in between. CDR3: CSAKLGNTIYF. CDR3 in DNA: TGCAGTGCCAAACTAGGAAACACCATATATTTT.

The gene calls are TRBV5-1 and TRBJ2-1; maybe TRBD2 (5 bases). This CDR3 spans 15 amino acids. V was pared by 0 bases and J by 5 bases, with 12 bases between. CDR1 is SGHRS, CDR2 YFSETQ, per germline. The CDR3 is CASSLGVAWDNEQFF. CDR3 DNA: TGCGCCAGCAGCTTGGGGGTAGCGTGGGACAATGAGCAGTTCTTC.

This clone was counted a single time. The rearrangement joins TRBV2 to TRBJ1-2; tentative D call: TRBD1 (5 bases). V was clipped by 6 bases and J by 0 bases, with 8 bases between them. Germline CDR1 is SNHLY and CDR2 is FYNNEI. The CDR3 has 13 amino acids. For the CDR3, the DNA is TGTGCCAGCAGACAGGAGACTAACTATGGCTACACCTTC. It codes for CASRQETNYGYTF.

The CDR3 here is CAWRWREGAYEQYF. The CDR3 nucleotides are TGTGCCTGGAGATGGCGGGAGGGCGCCTACGAGCAGTACTTC. J is TRBJ2-7 and V is TRBV30, with 9 bases identical to TRBD2. There are 14 residues in the CDR3. The V and J ends lost 3 bases and 2 bases, in that order; junction bases with no gene match: 5. Germline-derived CDR1 and CDR2 are GTSNPN and SVGIG (reference sequence).

The chain joins TRBV4-1 to TRBJ2-6, with 9 bases aligning to TRBD1. This CDR3 spans 16 amino acids. Germline trimming cut 3 bases from V and 3 bases from J; bases unmatched to any gene: 3. From germline, CDR1 is MGHRA and CDR2 YSYEKL. The CDR3 DNA reads as TGCGCCAGCAGCCAGGGGACAGGGAATGGGGCCAACGTCCTGACTTTC. Its protein is CASSQGTGNGANVLTF.

The V gene is TRBV29-1, the J gene TRBJ2-3; 7 bases align to TRBD2. The CDR3 runs 15 residues. V trimming: 4 bases; J trimming: 0 bases; junction bases outside the gene matches: 7. Germline V lookup: CDR1 SQVTM, CDR2 ANQGSEA. The CDR3 reads CSVASSGVSTDTQYF. The DNA for the CDR3 is TGCAGCGTTGCCTCAAGCGGGGTTAGCACAGATACGCAGTATTTT.

This chain uses TRBV4-1 with TRBJ2-5; 10 nucleotides align to TRBD2. CDR3 length: 17 amino acids. The germline gives CDR1 MGHRA, CDR2 YSYEKL. Unmatched junction bases numbered 6, after V lost 0 bases and J lost 2 bases. The DNA of the CDR3 is TGCGCCAGCAGCCAAGACGGGCTAGCGGGAGTTCAAGAGACCCAGTACTTC. It yields the protein CASSQDGLAGVQETQYF.

The rearrangement links TRBV18 to TRBJ2-7; maybe TRBD1 (5 bases). The germline gives CDR1 KGHSH, CDR2 LQKENI. The CDR3 loop spans 16 amino acids. The ends were cut back, 2 bases at V and 2 bases at J, with 16 bases in the middle. As DNA, the CDR3 is TGTGCCAGCTCACCAAACGGTGCCACAGGAACCTACGAGCAGTACTTC. This codes for CASSPNGATGTYEQYF.